A selection of T cell receptor beta chains follows, all from one sample in a study of glioma-infiltrating T cells after dendritic cell vaccination. Data came from immunoSEQ multiplex PCR; TCRdb stores just in-frame clones and leaves some out. Here the sample spans 75,000 to 95,000 clones, 87% being singletons. The starting material was blood, obtained after dendritic cell vaccination. These receptors were taken from a human donor with glioblastoma. CDR3s include the opening cysteine and the closing phenylalanine or tryptophan. The order of the fields is CDR3 protein, J gene, V gene.

CASSLQGALMNTEAFF	TRBJ1-1	TRBV5-6
CASTRSSGSAETQYF	TRBJ2-5	TRBV5-1
CASSVGGGLETQYF	TRBJ2-5	TRBV9
CASSLAGGAGSYEQYF	TRBJ2-7	TRBV5-1
CASLGRVPSYNSPLHF	TRBJ1-6	TRBV23-1
CASRPRQGLHF	TRBJ1-6	TRBV23-1
CASSPATGSGELFF	TRBJ2-2	TRBV18
CASSSPEGTLYEQYF	TRBJ2-7	TRBV7-8
CASRGSGDWHTEAFF	TRBJ1-1	TRBV2
CASSSRQYYEQYF	TRBJ2-7	TRBV5-1